The clone carrying this T cell receptor beta chain was picked up many times. One entry per CDR3 protein, called by TCRdb with MiXCR from the 5' RACE reads. The sample has some 560,000 distinct CDR3 sequences, about a fifth seen once; the top ten hold roughly an eighth. This record belongs to a study of T cells after yellow fever vaccination. The specimen comprised PBMCs, sampled 15 days after the yellow fever booster vaccination. The clonotype comes from a man aged 25-45 years who received the YFV17D yellow fever vaccine.

This chain's CDR3 is CASSTAGGVNEQFF. The CDR3 nucleotides are TGTGCCAGCTCCACCGCAGGGGGAGTCAATGAGCAGTTCTTC. The chain is built from TRBV7-6 and TRBJ2-1; 7 positions agree with TRBD1. Unmatched junction bases numbered 10, after V lost 8 bases and J lost 6 bases. The germline CDR1 and CDR2 sequences are SGHVS and FNYEAQ. The CDR3 has 14 residues.